Listed below are T cell receptor beta chains from one sample, sequenced in a study of identical twins. MiXCR, run by TCRdb on the 5' RACE reads, gives a single entry per CDR3 protein. Of 420,000 or so distinct CDR3 sequences listed, approximately 17% are singletons. The sequencing sample was made of naive T cells sorted from blood. The origin of the receptors is a middle-aged man in good health. Each CDR3 is given with its conserved first and last residue. D genes are given only for firm matches. Clone size is stated in some rows and not others, as once, few, many or a class when expanded.

clone size: .; V gene: TRBV15; CDR3 length: 13; J gene: TRBJ2-7; D gene: .; CDR3 DNA: TGTGCCACCAGTCGAGCACGAGTCTACGAGCAGTACTTC; CDR3 protein: CATSRARVYEQYF
clone size: few; V gene: TRBV7-2; CDR3 length: 14; J gene: TRBJ2-7; D gene: .; CDR3 DNA: TGTGCCAGCAGCCCCTCCGGCCAGGGGTACGAGCAGTACTTC; CDR3 protein: CASSPSGQGYEQYF
clone size: .; V gene: TRBV20-1; CDR3 length: 15; J gene: TRBJ1-2; D gene: .; CDR3 DNA: TGCAGTGCTAGAGAAGGGCGGGGTTCCTCTTATGGCTACACCTTC; CDR3 protein: CSAREGRGSSYGYTF
clone size: .; V gene: TRBV7-2; CDR3 length: 15; J gene: TRBJ2-7; D gene: TRBD2; CDR3 DNA: TGTGCCAGCAGCTTAAACGCGGGAGGGACCTACGAGCAGTACTTC; CDR3 protein: CASSLNAGGTYEQYF
clone size: few; V gene: TRBV25-1; CDR3 length: 15; J gene: TRBJ2-7; D gene: .; CDR3 DNA: TGTGCCAGCAGTGAAGGGGTCAGGGCCCAGGGCGAGCAGTACTTC; CDR3 protein: CASSEGVRAQGEQYF
clone size: .; V gene: TRBV6-1; CDR3 length: 16; J gene: TRBJ1-3; D gene: TRBD1; CDR3 DNA: TGTGCCAGCAGTGTACAGGGGCGCAGCTCTGGAAACACCATATATTTT; CDR3 protein: CASSVQGRSSGNTIYF
clone size: many; V gene: TRBV20-1; CDR3 length: 13; J gene: TRBJ2-3; D gene: .; CDR3 DNA: TGCAGTGCTAGAGATAGGCGAGCAGATACGCAGTATTTT; CDR3 protein: CSARDRRADTQYF
clone size: .; V gene: TRBV9; CDR3 length: 15; J gene: TRBJ2-7; D gene: .; CDR3 DNA: TGTGCCAGCAGCGTAGGTGCCCCCGGATTCTACGAGCAGTACTTC; CDR3 protein: CASSVGAPGFYEQYF
clone size: .; V gene: TRBV7-2; CDR3 length: 16; J gene: TRBJ1-5; D gene: TRBD1; CDR3 DNA: TGTGCCAGCAGCAGAGGACAGGGTCTGCAGGGTCAGCCCCAGCATTTT; CDR3 protein: CASSRGQGLQGQPQHF
clone size: many; V gene: TRBV5-1; CDR3 length: 17; J gene: TRBJ2-7; D gene: TRBD1; CDR3 DNA: TGCGCCAGCAGTCCAGGGACAGGGGGCGATTCCTCCTACGAGCAGTACTTC; CDR3 protein: CASSPGTGGDSSYEQYF
clone size: few; V gene: TRBV10-3; CDR3 length: 16; J gene: TRBJ2-1; D gene: .; CDR3 DNA: TGTGCCATCAGTGAGTCGGGTAGCGGCTCCTACAATGAGCAGTTCTTC; CDR3 protein: CAISESGSGSYNEQFF
clone size: many; V gene: TRBV4-3; CDR3 length: 15; J gene: TRBJ2-2; D gene: .; CDR3 DNA: TGCGCCAGCAGCCAAGATACGGGGCTAGTAGGGGAGCTGTTTTTT; CDR3 protein: CASSQDTGLVGELFF
clone size: many; V gene: TRBV12-3/TRBV12-4; CDR3 length: 14; J gene: TRBJ2-3; D gene: TRBD2; CDR3 DNA: TGTGCCAGCAGAAGACTAGCGGGAGTAGATACGCAGTATTTT; CDR3 protein: CASRRLAGVDTQYF
clone size: many; V gene: TRBV6-2/TRBV6-3; CDR3 length: 15; J gene: TRBJ2-1; D gene: TRBD2; CDR3 DNA: TGTGCCAGCAGTTACGCGGGAGGGCCGTACAATGAGCAGTTCTTC; CDR3 protein: CASSYAGGPYNEQFF
clone size: .; V gene: TRBV13; CDR3 length: 15; J gene: TRBJ2-3; D gene: TRBD2; CDR3 DNA: TGTGCCAGCACACCCAGGAGTAGCGGGACAGATACGCAGTATTTT; CDR3 protein: CASTPRSSGTDTQYF
clone size: .; V gene: TRBV29-1; CDR3 length: 16; J gene: TRBJ2-3; D gene: TRBD2; CDR3 DNA: TGCAGCGTATGGGACCACTCGCGGGGGGGCACAGATACGCAGTATTTT; CDR3 protein: CSVWDHSRGGTDTQYF